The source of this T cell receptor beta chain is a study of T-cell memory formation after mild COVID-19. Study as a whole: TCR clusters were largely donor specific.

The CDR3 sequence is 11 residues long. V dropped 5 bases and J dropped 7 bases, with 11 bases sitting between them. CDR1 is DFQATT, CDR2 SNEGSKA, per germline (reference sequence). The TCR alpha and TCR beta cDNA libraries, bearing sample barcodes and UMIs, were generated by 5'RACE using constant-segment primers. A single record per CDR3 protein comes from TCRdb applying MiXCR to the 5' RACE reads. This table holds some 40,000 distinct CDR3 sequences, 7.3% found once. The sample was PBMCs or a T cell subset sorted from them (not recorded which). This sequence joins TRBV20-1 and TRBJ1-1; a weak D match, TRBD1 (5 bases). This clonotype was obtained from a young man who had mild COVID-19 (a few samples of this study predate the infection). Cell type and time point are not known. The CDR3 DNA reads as TGCAGTGCTTCCGCCGGGGGTGAAGCTTTCTTT. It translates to CSASAGGEAFF.